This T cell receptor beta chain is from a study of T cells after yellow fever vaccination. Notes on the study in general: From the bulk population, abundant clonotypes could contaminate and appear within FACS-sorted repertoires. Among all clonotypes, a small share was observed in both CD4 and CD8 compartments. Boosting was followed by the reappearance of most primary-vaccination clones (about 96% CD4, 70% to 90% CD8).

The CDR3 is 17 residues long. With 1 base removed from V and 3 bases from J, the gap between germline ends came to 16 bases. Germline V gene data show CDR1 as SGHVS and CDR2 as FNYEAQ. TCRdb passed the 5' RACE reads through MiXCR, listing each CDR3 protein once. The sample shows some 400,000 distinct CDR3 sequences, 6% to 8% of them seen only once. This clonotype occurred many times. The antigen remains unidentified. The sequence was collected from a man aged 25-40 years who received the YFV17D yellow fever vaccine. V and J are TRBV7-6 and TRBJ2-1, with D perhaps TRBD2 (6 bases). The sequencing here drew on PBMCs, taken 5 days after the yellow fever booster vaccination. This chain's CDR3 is CASSLVFPGAFYNEQFF. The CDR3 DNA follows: TGTGCCAGCAGCTTAGTGTTTCCGGGAGCTTTCTACAATGAGCAGTTCTTC.